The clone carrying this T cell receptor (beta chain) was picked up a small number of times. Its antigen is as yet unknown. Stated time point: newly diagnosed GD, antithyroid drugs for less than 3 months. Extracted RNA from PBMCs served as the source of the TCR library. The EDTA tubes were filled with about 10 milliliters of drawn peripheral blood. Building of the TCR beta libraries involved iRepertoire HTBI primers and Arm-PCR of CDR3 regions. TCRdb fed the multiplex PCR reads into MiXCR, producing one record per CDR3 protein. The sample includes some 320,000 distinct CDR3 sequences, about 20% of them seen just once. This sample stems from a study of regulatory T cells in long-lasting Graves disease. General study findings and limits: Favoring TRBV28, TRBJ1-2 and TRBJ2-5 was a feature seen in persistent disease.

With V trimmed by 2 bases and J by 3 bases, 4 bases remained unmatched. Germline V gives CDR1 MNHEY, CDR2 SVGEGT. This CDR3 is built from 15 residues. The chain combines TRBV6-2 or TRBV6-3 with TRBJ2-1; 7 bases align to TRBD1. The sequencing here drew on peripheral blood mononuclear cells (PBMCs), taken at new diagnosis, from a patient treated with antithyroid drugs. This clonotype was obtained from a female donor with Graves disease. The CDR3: CASSYPGTVYNEQFF. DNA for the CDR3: TGTGCCAGCAGTTACCCTGGGACAGTCTACAATGAGCAGTTCTTC.